This TCR beta chain was obtained from a study of blood T cell repertoires in COVID-19. Original data processing: Reference gene primer amplification gave estimated nucleated cell counts. Data came from immunoSEQ multiplex PCR; TCRdb stores just in-frame clones and leaves some out. V, J and clone size derive from that table, while D and trimming were established from the DNA sequence. The top ten clones hold 4.3% of a sample with 210,000 or so clones, approximately 80% of them seen once. The CDR3 consists of 15 residues. Germline lookup yields CDR1 MGHRA and CDR2 YSYEKL. Trimming removed 0 bases from V and 0 bases from J, with 8 bases in between.

The TCR comes from a man aged 25-45 years with acute COVID-19. The material sequenced was PBMCs or T cells enriched from blood (not recorded which). The chain has TRBV4-1 and TRBJ1-1, with D hard to call. CDR3: CASSQDERVNTEAFF. Written as DNA, the CDR3 is TGCGCCAGCAGCCAAGATGAACGGGTGAACACTGAAGCTTTCTTT.